A single sample is the source of the 29 T cell receptor beta chains below, sequenced in a study of blood T cell repertoires in COVID-19. Assay used: immunoSEQ multiplex PCR; TCRdb lists only in-frame clones, some missing. The sample contains roughly 70,000 clones, 82% of which appear only once. The sample was peripheral blood. The receptor source for this set is a woman aged 55-70 years with acute or convalescent COVID-19.

The chain has TRBV5-6 and TRBJ1-2; D is uncertain. The CDR3 totals 15 residues. The V end was cut by 2 bases, the J end by 0 bases, with 11 bases between. CDR1 and CDR2 (germline): SGHDT, YYEEEE. As DNA, the CDR3 is TGTGCCAGCAGCTTCGCGGGGAACTCTAACTATGGCTACACCTTC. This codes for CASSFAGNSNYGYTF.

The chain combines TRBV7-9 with TRBJ2-1, with 7 positions matching TRBD2. CDR3 size: 16 residues. CDR1 SEHNR and CDR2 FQNEAQ come from the germline V gene (reference sequence). The V segment lost 6 bases and the J segment 0 bases; nucleotides outside the gene matches: 8. CDR3 region: CASSLSGGNSYNEQFF. CDR3 in DNA: TGTGCCAGCAGTCTCTCCGGGGGGAACTCCTACAATGAGCAGTTCTTC.

This clone was seen a handful of times. The V gene is TRBV19, the J gene TRBJ1-4, with a weak D call TRBD1 (5 bases). The CDR3 is made up of 14 amino acids. CDR1 LNHDA and CDR2 SQIVND come from the germline V gene (reference sequence). Trimming took off 4 bases at V and 8 bases at J, with 14 bases between the two ends. CDR3 sequence reads: CASSTGSGREKLFF. CDR3 sequence (DNA): TGTGCCAGTAGTACAGGTTCAGGGCGCGAAAAACTGTTTTTT.

This clone was seen once. The chain combines TRBV27 with TRBJ1-3; 9 nucleotides line up with TRBD1. J lost 0 bases, V lost 5 bases, and 17 bases had no gene match. The CDR3 has 20 residues. Germline CDR1 and CDR2: MNHEY and SMNVEV (reference sequence). CDR3 DNA: TGTGCCAGCAGTCCTCGGAACCCGGGACAGGGAACCCCCTCTGGAAACACCATATATTTT. It encodes CASSPRNPGQGTPSGNTIYF.

This rearrangement joins TRBV7-9 to TRBJ2-1, with TRBD2 matching over 10 bases. Trimming cost V 1 base and J 7 bases; bases outside gene matches: 13. Germline V gives CDR1 SEHNR, CDR2 FQNEAQ (reference sequence). The CDR3 totals 18 residues. CDR3: CASSLDGLLAGERNEQFF. The DNA for the CDR3 is TGTGCCAGCAGCTTAGATGGATTGCTAGCGGGAGAACGGAATGAGCAGTTCTTC.

The CDR3 sequence is CASSQGTPREQYF. CDR3 nucleotide sequence: TGTGCCAGCAGTCAAGGGACTCCGAGGGAGCAGTACTTC. V gene TRBV12-3 or TRBV12-4 combines with J gene TRBJ2-7; TRBD2 is a possible D gene (6 bases). Trimming took 5 bases from V and 7 from J, leaving 15 bases between them. The CDR3 is 13 amino acids.

This clone was seen a few times. The V gene is TRBV7-9, the J gene TRBJ2-1; 7 positions agree with TRBD2. Trimming took 0 bases from V and 8 from J; bases not matched to a gene: 4. CDR3 length: 14 residues. Germline V gene lookup returns CDR1 SEHNR and CDR2 FQNEAQ (reference sequence). CDR3 protein: CASSLAGGIDEQFF. Here the CDR3 DNA reads TGTGCCAGCAGCTTAGCGGGGGGGATTGATGAGCAGTTCTTC.

This chain connects TRBV18 to TRBJ1-3; perhaps TRBD1 as D (5 bases). The germline V gene encodes CDR1 KGHSH and CDR2 LQKENI. This CDR3 has 15 residues. V was shortened by 3 bases and J by 6 bases, with 15 bases between the two germline ends. DNA for the CDR3: TGTGCCAGCTCACCGGTAGACAGTCTAAAAAACACCATATATTTT. As protein: CASSPVDSLKNTIYF.

J is TRBJ1-1 and V is TRBV6-6; possibly TRBD1 for D (6 bases). CDR3 length: 15 residues. Germline assignment: CDR1 MNHNY and CDR2 SVGAGI (reference sequence). Trimming cost V 5 bases and J 1 base, with 14 bases left between them. The DNA of the CDR3 is TGTGCCAGCAGTGACCGGGACATTTGGAACACTGAAGCTTTCTTT. Its protein is CASSDRDIWNTEAFF.

This sequence joins TRBV5-1 and TRBJ2-5, with TRBD2 matching 8 bases. The CDR3 loop spans 17 amino acids. V shed 0 bases and J 5 bases; nucleotides not matched to a gene: 12. Germline V CDR1 and CDR2: SGHRS, YFSETQ. The CDR3 region has the DNA TGCGCCAGCAGCTTGGGGGTAGCGGGGAGCCTCATGGAGACCCAGTACTTC. It specifies CASSLGVAGSLMETQYF.

V gene TRBV6-5 combines with J gene TRBJ1-1; D is uncertain. The V end was cut by 8 bases, the J end by 5 bases, with 12 bases between. Per the germline V gene, CDR1 is MNHEY and CDR2 is SVGAGI. The CDR3 extends over 12 amino acids. DNA of the CDR3: TGTGCCAGCCGGAGGGATCGGACTGAAGCTTTCTTT. It translates to CASRRDRTEAFF.

The chain recombines TRBV6-5 with TRBJ2-2; 10 bases match TRBD1. V lost 6 bases to trimming and J lost 5 bases; unmatched junction nucleotides: 6. This CDR3 is built from 15 residues. The germline V gene encodes CDR1 MNHEY and CDR2 SVGAGI. This chain's CDR3 is CASRTGTGVTGELFF. The CDR3 region has the DNA TGTGCCAGCAGAACCGGGACAGGGGTTACCGGGGAGCTGTTTTTT.

The genes are TRBV6-6 and TRBJ1-4, with D perhaps matching TRBD1 (5 bases). This CDR3 has 14 residues. The germline CDR1 and CDR2 sequences are MNHNY and SVGAGI (reference sequence). Deletions cut 0 bases from V and 8 bases from J, with 10 bases between. The DNA of the CDR3 is TGTGCCAGCAGTTACTCAGGGGCCGGGGAAAAACTGTTTTTT. Its protein is CASSYSGAGEKLFF.

This rearrangement joins TRBV6-1 to TRBJ1-2; possible D gene TRBD1, 5 bases. Germline V CDR1 and CDR2: MNHNS, SASEGT. This CDR3 region has 17 residues. V dropped 1 base and J dropped 5 bases, with 20 bases sitting between them. CDR3 sequence: CASSEGSGGGRRYGYTF. As DNA, the CDR3 is TGTGCCAGCAGTGAAGGCTCTGGGGGGGGGAGGCGGTATGGCTACACCTTC.

V and J are TRBV6-1 and TRBJ2-3; TRBD2 matches 7 bases. The CDR3 spans 18 residues. J lost 1 base, V lost 4 bases, and 14 bases had no gene match. Germline-derived CDR1 and CDR2 are MNHNS and SASEGT. CDR3: CASSGRRRLAQGTDTQYF. The DNA of the CDR3 is TGTGCCAGCAGTGGAAGACGAAGACTAGCTCAGGGCACAGATACGCAGTATTTT.

V and J are TRBV21-1 and TRBJ2-1; the table's D call TRBD1 went unverified against the DNA. TRBV21-1 is a pseudogene. This CDR3 spans 13 amino acids. The CDR3 region is CASSKEGKNEQFF. In nucleotides, the CDR3 is TGTGCCAGCAGCAAAGAGGGGAAAAATGAGCAGTTCTTC.

The chain carries TRBV2 and TRBJ2-6; 7 nucleotides match TRBD1. The CDR3 length is 18 residues. Germline V gene data show CDR1 as SNHLY and CDR2 as FYNNEI. V lost 8 bases, J lost 0 bases, and 13 bases stayed unmatched. This CDR3 reads CASRRDGQVTSGANVLTF. The CDR3 bases are TGTGCCAGCCGACGCGATGGACAGGTAACCTCTGGGGCCAACGTCCTGACTTTC.

The rearrangement links TRBV9 to TRBJ2-3; 11 bases map to TRBD2. Trimming removed 0 bases from V and 0 bases from J; junction bases left unmatched: 3. The CDR3 is 17 amino acids. Germline V gives CDR1 SGDLS, CDR2 YYNGEE. This CDR3 reads CASSVDASGGSTDTQYF. The DNA for the CDR3 is TGTGCCAGCAGCGTAGACGCTAGCGGGGGGAGCACAGATACGCAGTATTTT. Full variable domain (rest looked up from reference TRBV9 and TRBJ2-3): DSGVTQTPKHLITATGQRVTLRCSPRSGDLSVYWYQQSLDQGLQFLIQYYNGEERAKGNILERFSAQQFPDLHSELNLSSLELGDSALYFCASSVDASGGSTDTQYFGPGTRLTVL.

This chain connects TRBV29-1 to TRBJ2-7, with 7 bases matching TRBD2. The CDR3 covers 16 residues. Germline V gene sequence: CDR1 SQVTM, CDR2 ANQGSEA. Trimming removed 6 bases from V and 5 bases from J; junction bases left unmatched: 19. The CDR3 DNA reads TGCAGCGTGGCCCCATCGTGGGGCGGGAGAAAGGACGAGCAGTACTTC. Encoded protein: CSVAPSWGGRKDEQYF.

V usage is TRBV19 and J usage is TRBJ1-4, with TRBD1 matching 9 bases. Looked up from germline, CDR1 is LNHDA and CDR2 is SQIVND (reference sequence). V trimming: 6 bases; J trimming: 4 bases; junction bases outside the gene matches: 3. CDR3 size: 14 residues. The CDR3 DNA reads TGTGCCAGTAGGCAGGACAGGGGTAATGAAAAACTGTTTTTT. Protein product: CASRQDRGNEKLFF.

CDR3 in DNA: TGTGCCAGCAGCGTTGACGGCAGGGGAGACTATGGCTACACCTTC. Translation gives CASSVDGRGDYGYTF. The V gene is TRBV9, the J gene TRBJ1-2, with a possible D match to TRBD1 (6 bases). The CDR3 covers 15 residues. V dropped 2 bases and J dropped 3 bases, with 14 bases sitting between them. Germline V gene data show CDR1 as SGDLS and CDR2 as YYNGEE.

CDR3 sequence: CASSSRQGFNEQFF. In nucleotides, the CDR3 is TGTGCCAGCAGTTCCAGACAGGGTTTCAATGAGCAGTTCTTC. The V and J genes are TRBV27 and TRBJ2-1; 7 positions match TRBD1. V shed 4 bases and J 6 bases; nucleotides not matched to a gene: 6. Germline CDR1 reads MNHEY; CDR2 reads SMNVEV (reference sequence). The CDR3 covers 14 residues.

The chain employs TRBV27 and TRBJ2-1, with D unresolved. Germline V gene sequence: CDR1 MNHEY, CDR2 SMNVEV (reference sequence). This CDR3 spans 14 amino acids. The V end lost 3 bases, the J end lost 8 bases, and 14 bases lay between the germline ends. Written as DNA, the CDR3 is TGTGCCAGCAGTTTTCGAACTAATCACCATGAGCAGTTCTTC. This translates into CASSFRTNHHEQFF.

The V gene is TRBV30, the J gene TRBJ1-6, with a weak D call TRBD1 (6 bases). Trimming removed 0 bases at V and 5 bases at J, with 14 bases between. The CDR3 runs to 16 residues. Germline CDR1 is GTSNPN and CDR2 is SVGIG (reference sequence). The CDR3 here is CAWSVRTDGDNSPLHF. As DNA, the CDR3 is TGTGCCTGGAGTGTACGGACAGACGGGGATAATTCACCCCTCCACTTT.

V gene TRBV30 combines with J gene TRBJ2-1, with a tentative D call TRBD1 (6 bases). This CDR3 is 12 amino acids long. Germline V lookup: CDR1 GTSNPN, CDR2 SVGIG (reference sequence). V was pared by 2 bases and J by 9 bases, with 11 bases between. CDR3 sequence: CAWSTGLGEQFF. CDR3 DNA sequence: TGTGCCTGGAGTACAGGGTTGGGTGAGCAGTTCTTC.

In its sample, this clone was seen a few times. The V and J genes are TRBV5-1 and TRBJ1-3, with 9 positions matching TRBD1. The V segment lost 2 bases and the J segment 1 base; nucleotides outside the gene matches: 10. The germline CDR1 and CDR2 sequences are SGHRS and YFSETQ. This CDR3 spans 18 amino acids. CDR3 sequence: CASSLGRTGQGSGNTIYF. Here the CDR3 DNA reads TGCGCCAGCAGCTTAGGCCGCACCGGACAGGGGTCTGGAAACACCATATATTTT.

The CDR3 loop is CATSDLTSGKGGELFF. The DNA of the CDR3 is TGTGCCACCAGTGATTTAACTAGCGGGAAGGGCGGGGAGCTGTTTTTT. The chain couples TRBV24-1 to TRBJ2-2, with 10 bases identical to TRBD2. Germline CDR1 is KGHDR and CDR2 is SFDVKD. The CDR3 totals 16 residues. V was pared by 1 base and J by 7 bases, with 5 bases of the junction left unmatched.

This chain uses TRBV18 with TRBJ1-1, with TRBD1 matching over 7 bases. J gave up 5 bases and V 6 bases, and 18 bases lay outside the gene matches. Germline V gene sequence: CDR1 KGHSH, CDR2 LQKENI. The CDR3 runs to 17 residues. The CDR3 region is CASSRQAYRGGWTEAFF. CDR3 nucleotides: TGTGCCAGCTCGCGGCAAGCGTACAGGGGCGGCTGGACTGAAGCTTTCTTT.

This clone appeared once. The chain employs TRBV7-2 and TRBJ1-1; D is unclear. Deletions cut 1 base from V and 1 base from J, with 7 bases between. This CDR3 has 14 amino acids. Germline loops: CDR1 SGHTA, CDR2 FQGNSA. The DNA for the CDR3 is TGTGCCAGCAGCTTAGTTGGAGGGAACACTGAAGCTTTCTTT. Protein product: CASSLVGGNTEAFF.